These T cell receptor beta chains were read from a single sample in a study of memory CD4+ T cells and cytomegalovirus serostatus. Data came from immunoSEQ multiplex PCR; TCRdb stores just in-frame clones and leaves some out. The sample contains about 96,000 clones, approximately 80% of which appear only once. Source material: memory CD4+ T cells from blood. All receptors come from an adult in good health and CMV-seropositive. The CDR3 runs from the conserved cysteine through the conserved F or W. Fields, in order: CDR3 protein, CDR3 DNA, V gene, clone size, D gene, J gene. A D gene is named only where the DNA matches it firmly. A clone size is listed for some rows: how often the clone was seen (once, few, many), or a class if it is expanded.

CDR3 protein: CASSLAHGKGGGNEQFF; CDR3 DNA: TGTGCCAGCAGCTTAGCGCACGGGAAGGGAGGGGGCAATGAGCAGTTCTTC; V gene: TRBV7-2; clone size: -; D gene: -; J gene: TRBJ2-1
CDR3 protein: CASSGQGTEAFF; CDR3 DNA: TGTGCCAGCAGTGGGCAGGGGACTGAAGCTTTCTTT; V gene: TRBV2; clone size: -; D gene: -; J gene: TRBJ1-1
CDR3 protein: CASNYEGGGANVLTF; CDR3 DNA: TGTGCCTCAAACTATGAGGGGGGCGGGGCCAACGTCCTGACTTTC; V gene: TRBV30; clone size: -; D gene: -; J gene: TRBJ2-6
CDR3 protein: CASSQEPSGSDTGELFF; CDR3 DNA: TGTGCCAGCAGCCAAGAGCCTAGCGGGAGTGATACCGGGGAGCTGTTTTTT; V gene: TRBV4-2; clone size: -; D gene: TRBD2; J gene: TRBJ2-2
CDR3 protein: CASSPLENSNTEAFF; CDR3 DNA: TGTGCCAGCAGCCCCTTAGAAAACAGCAACACTGAAGCTTTCTTT; V gene: TRBV7-9; clone size: -; D gene: -; J gene: TRBJ1-1
CDR3 protein: CASSLTGSPGSTQYF; CDR3 DNA: TGTGCCAGCAGCTTGACAGGGTCCCCCGGGAGTACGCAGTATTTT; V gene: TRBV7-9; clone size: -; D gene: -; J gene: TRBJ2-3
CDR3 protein: CASSPGQHSYNEQFF; CDR3 DNA: TGCGCCAGCAGCCCGGGACAGCACTCCTACAATGAGCAGTTCTTC; V gene: TRBV5-1; clone size: -; D gene: TRBD1; J gene: TRBJ2-1
CDR3 protein: CASRFDPSRGYTF; CDR3 DNA: TGTGCCAGCAGATTCGACCCTTCCAGAGGCTACACCTTC; V gene: TRBV6-5; clone size: -; D gene: -; J gene: TRBJ1-2
CDR3 protein: CASSLSSDNQPQHF; CDR3 DNA: TGTGCCAGCTCGCTAAGTTCCGACAATCAGCCCCAGCATTTT; V gene: TRBV18; clone size: -; D gene: -; J gene: TRBJ1-5
CDR3 protein: CASSAPGFNEKLFF; CDR3 DNA: TGTGCCAGCAGCGCTCCTGGGTTTAATGAAAAACTGTTTTTT; V gene: TRBV9; clone size: once; D gene: -; J gene: TRBJ1-4
CDR3 protein: CASSLVGRMTTNEKLFF; CDR3 DNA: TGTGCCAGCAGCTTAGTGGGCAGGATGACAACTAATGAAAAACTGTTTTTT; V gene: TRBV7-2; clone size: once; D gene: -; J gene: TRBJ1-4
CDR3 protein: CASSVGPGVNTGELFF; CDR3 DNA: TGTGCCAGCAGCGTAGGACCGGGAGTGAACACCGGGGAGCTGTTTTTT; V gene: TRBV9; clone size: -; D gene: -; J gene: TRBJ2-2
CDR3 protein: CASSYSTTAGSEQYF; CDR3 DNA: TGTGCCAGCAGTTACTCTACCACCGCGGGGTCCGAGCAGTACTTC; V gene: TRBV6-6; clone size: -; D gene: -; J gene: TRBJ2-7
CDR3 protein: CASSLGWSEQYF; CDR3 DNA: TGTGCCAGCAGCCTCGGCTGGTCCGAGCAGTACTTC; V gene: TRBV7-8; clone size: -; D gene: -; J gene: TRBJ2-7
CDR3 protein: CASSPPGGGGGTEAFF; CDR3 DNA: TGTGCCAGCTCGCCCCCCGGTGGAGGGGGCGGCACTGAAGCTTTCTTT; V gene: TRBV18; clone size: -; D gene: TRBD1; J gene: TRBJ1-1
CDR3 protein: CASSPHVGGVEQFF; CDR3 DNA: TGTGCCAGCAGCCCGCACGTCGGGGGAGTGGAGCAGTTCTTC; V gene: TRBV13; clone size: few; D gene: -; J gene: TRBJ2-1
CDR3 protein: CAISEGSNTEAFF; CDR3 DNA: TGTGCCATCAGTGAGGGTTCGAACACTGAAGCTTTCTTT; V gene: TRBV10-3; clone size: -; D gene: -; J gene: TRBJ1-1
CDR3 protein: CASSLGSSGLDTQYF; CDR3 DNA: TGTGCCAGCAGCTTAGGATCGAGTGGCCTAGATACGCAGTATTTT; V gene: TRBV7-3; clone size: -; D gene: -; J gene: TRBJ2-3
CDR3 protein: CAWTGGLDSPLHF; CDR3 DNA: TGTGCCTGGACAGGGGGCCTAGATTCACCCCTCCACTTT; V gene: TRBV30; clone size: -; D gene: TRBD1; J gene: TRBJ1-6
CDR3 protein: CASSPTTSPTDTQYF; CDR3 DNA: TGTGCCAGCAGCCCGACGACTAGCCCCACAGATACGCAGTATTTT; V gene: TRBV9; clone size: -; D gene: TRBD2; J gene: TRBJ2-3
CDR3 protein: CASSDSKPPGGVPYEQYF; CDR3 DNA: TGTGCCAGCAGTGACTCGAAGCCTCCCGGGGGGGTCCCCTACGAGCAGTACTTC; V gene: TRBV6-4; clone size: once; D gene: TRBD2; J gene: TRBJ2-7
CDR3 protein: CATSRDMDRAGTEAFF; CDR3 DNA: TGTGCCACCAGCAGAGATATGGACAGGGCAGGAACTGAAGCTTTCTTT; V gene: TRBV15; clone size: -; D gene: TRBD1; J gene: TRBJ1-1
CDR3 protein: CAISEYSNEQFF; CDR3 DNA: TGTGCCATCAGCGAATACAGCAATGAGCAGTTCTTC; V gene: TRBV10-3; clone size: -; D gene: -; J gene: TRBJ2-1
CDR3 protein: CASSPLGTEGEAQHF; CDR3 DNA: TGCGCCAGCAGCCCGCTAGGGACAGAGGGGGAGGCCCAGCATTTT; V gene: TRBV5-1; clone size: -; D gene: TRBD1; J gene: TRBJ1-5
CDR3 protein: CAISLQGIYGYTF; CDR3 DNA: TGTGCCATCAGTTTACAGGGGATCTATGGCTACACCTTC; V gene: TRBV10-3; clone size: -; D gene: TRBD1; J gene: TRBJ1-2
CDR3 protein: CASSVGNTGELFF; CDR3 DNA: TGTGCCAGCAGCGTAGGGAACACCGGGGAGCTGTTTTTT; V gene: TRBV9; clone size: few; D gene: -; J gene: TRBJ2-2
CDR3 protein: CASSLWETQYF; CDR3 DNA: TGTGCCAGCAGCTTATGGGAGACCCAGTACTTC; V gene: TRBV11-2; clone size: -; D gene: -; J gene: TRBJ2-5
CDR3 protein: CASNRAGAPSETQYF; CDR3 DNA: TGTGCCAGCAATCGAGCGGGAGCCCCGTCAGAGACCCAGTACTTC; V gene: TRBV2; clone size: -; D gene: TRBD2; J gene: TRBJ2-5
CDR3 protein: CASSPPQGLAHTDTQYF; CDR3 DNA: TGTGCCAGCAGCCCTCCACAGGGACTGGCCCACACAGATACGCAGTATTTT; V gene: TRBV9; clone size: once; D gene: -; J gene: TRBJ2-3
CDR3 protein: CASPGQGGEQFF; CDR3 DNA: TGTGCCAGCCCCGGACAGGGAGGTGAGCAGTTCTTC; V gene: TRBV28; clone size: few; D gene: TRBD1; J gene: TRBJ2-1
CDR3 protein: CASSLFAGTAEETQYF; CDR3 DNA: TGTGCCAGCAGTTTATTCGCCGGGACAGCAGAAGAGACCCAGTACTTC; V gene: TRBV28; clone size: few; D gene: TRBD1; J gene: TRBJ2-5
CDR3 protein: CASSDGQGYTF; CDR3 DNA: TGTGCCAGCAGCGATGGACAGGGGTACACCTTC; V gene: TRBV6-1; clone size: -; D gene: TRBD1; J gene: TRBJ1-2
CDR3 protein: CASSRTVYEQYF; CDR3 DNA: TGTGCCAGCAGCCGGACAGTCTACGAGCAGTACTTC; V gene: TRBV7-9; clone size: -; D gene: -; J gene: TRBJ2-7
CDR3 protein: CASTKPGWGEQFF; CDR3 DNA: TGTGCCAGCACCAAACCAGGGTGGGGAGAGCAGTTCTTC; V gene: TRBV6-5; clone size: -; D gene: -; J gene: TRBJ2-1
CDR3 protein: CASTGTGKGTGELFF; CDR3 DNA: TGTGCCAGCACCGGGACAGGGAAGGGCACCGGGGAGCTGTTTTTT; V gene: TRBV19; clone size: -; D gene: TRBD1; J gene: TRBJ2-2
CDR3 protein: CASSWGLFLDTQYF; CDR3 DNA: TGTGCCAGCAGTTGGGGTCTCTTCCTGGATACGCAGTATTTT; V gene: TRBV28; clone size: few; D gene: -; J gene: TRBJ2-3
CDR3 protein: CASSEREGVYTQYF; CDR3 DNA: TGTGCCAGTTCCGAGCGGGAGGGGGTATATACGCAGTATTTT; V gene: TRBV25-1; clone size: -; D gene: TRBD2; J gene: TRBJ2-3
CDR3 protein: CASSSAVSGNYGYTF; CDR3 DNA: TGTGCCAGCAGCTCCGCCGTGTCGGGCAACTATGGCTACACCTTC; V gene: TRBV5-6; clone size: -; D gene: -; J gene: TRBJ1-2
CDR3 protein: CSVEVGRGDYEQYF; CDR3 DNA: TGCAGCGTTGAAGTGGGGAGAGGGGATTACGAGCAGTACTTC; V gene: TRBV29-1; clone size: once; D gene: -; J gene: TRBJ2-7
CDR3 protein: CASSLVQGVGETQYF; CDR3 DNA: TGCGCCAGCAGCTTGGTACAGGGGGTCGGGGAGACCCAGTACTTC; V gene: TRBV5-1; clone size: few; D gene: TRBD1; J gene: TRBJ2-5
CDR3 protein: CASSSGNVYEQYF; CDR3 DNA: TGTGCCAGCAGTTCCGGAAACGTCTACGAGCAGTACTTC; V gene: TRBV27; clone size: once; D gene: -; J gene: TRBJ2-7
CDR3 protein: CASSLRADYSNQPQHF; CDR3 DNA: TGTGCCAGTAGTCTGAGGGCAGACTATAGCAATCAGCCCCAGCATTTT; V gene: TRBV19; clone size: once; D gene: -; J gene: TRBJ1-5
CDR3 protein: CASSLDTPTGNQPQHF; CDR3 DNA: TGTGCCAGCAGCTTGGACACTCCAACGGGCAATCAGCCCCAGCATTTT; V gene: TRBV5-8; clone size: -; D gene: -; J gene: TRBJ1-5
CDR3 protein: CASRDNKGQLNQPQHF; CDR3 DNA: TGTGCCAGTAGGGACAACAAAGGACAGTTAAATCAGCCCCAGCATTTT; V gene: TRBV19; clone size: -; D gene: -; J gene: TRBJ1-5
CDR3 protein: CASSLLGGANTGELFF; CDR3 DNA: TGTGCCAGCAGCTTATTGGGGGGGGCGAACACCGGGGAGCTGTTTTTT; V gene: TRBV7-9; clone size: -; D gene: TRBD2; J gene: TRBJ2-2
CDR3 protein: CASTSSNPSGSRPYEQYF; CDR3 DNA: TGTGCCAGCACCTCCTCTAATCCTAGCGGGAGTAGGCCCTACGAGCAGTACTTC; V gene: TRBV27; clone size: -; D gene: TRBD2; J gene: TRBJ2-7
CDR3 protein: CASQPLAGGGGRGEQYF; CDR3 DNA: TGTGCCAGCCAGCCACTAGCGGGAGGAGGCGGGAGGGGAGAGCAGTACTTC; V gene: TRBV7-9; clone size: once; D gene: TRBD2; J gene: TRBJ2-7
CDR3 protein: CASSRNPRTSGSSYNEQFF; CDR3 DNA: TGTGCCAGCAGCCGTAATCCCCGGACTAGCGGGAGCTCCTACAATGAGCAGTTCTTC; V gene: TRBV4-2; clone size: -; D gene: TRBD2; J gene: TRBJ2-1